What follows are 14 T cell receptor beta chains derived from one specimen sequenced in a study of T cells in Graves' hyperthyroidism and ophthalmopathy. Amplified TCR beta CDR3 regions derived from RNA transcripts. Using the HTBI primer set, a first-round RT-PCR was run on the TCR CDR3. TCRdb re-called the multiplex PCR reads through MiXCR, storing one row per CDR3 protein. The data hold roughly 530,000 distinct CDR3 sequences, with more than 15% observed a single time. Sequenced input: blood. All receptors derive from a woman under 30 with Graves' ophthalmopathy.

The CDR3: CASSLGAGTVHF. CDR3 DNA sequence: TGTGCCAGCAGTTTAGGGGCCGGGACAGTGCATTTT. This chain uses TRBV12-3 or TRBV12-4 with TRBJ1-5; 7 positions agree with TRBD1. V shed 1 base and J 15 bases; nucleotides not matched to a gene: 6. The CDR3 is 12 amino acids.

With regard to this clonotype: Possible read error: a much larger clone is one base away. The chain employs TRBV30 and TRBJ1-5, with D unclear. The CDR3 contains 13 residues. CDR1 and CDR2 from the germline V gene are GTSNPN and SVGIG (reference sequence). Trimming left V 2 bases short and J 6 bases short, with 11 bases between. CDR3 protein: CAWSTRVRQPQHF. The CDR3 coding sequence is TGTGCCTGGAGTACAAGGGTGCGTCAGCCCCAGCATTTT.

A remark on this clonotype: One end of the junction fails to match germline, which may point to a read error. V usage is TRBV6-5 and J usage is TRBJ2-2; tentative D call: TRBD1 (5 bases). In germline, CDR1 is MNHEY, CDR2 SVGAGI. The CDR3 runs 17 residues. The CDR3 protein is CVSSYDVGRANTGELFF. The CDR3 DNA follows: TGTGTCAGCAGTTACGATGTCGGCAGGGCTAACACCGGGGAGCTGTTTTTT.

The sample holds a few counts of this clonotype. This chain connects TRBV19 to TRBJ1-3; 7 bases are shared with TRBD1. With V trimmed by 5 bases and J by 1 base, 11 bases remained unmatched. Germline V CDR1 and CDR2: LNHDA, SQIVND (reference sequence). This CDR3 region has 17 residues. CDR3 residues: CASSPGTAFRSGNTIYF. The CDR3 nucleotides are TGTGCCAGTAGTCCCGGGACAGCTTTCAGATCTGGAAACACCATATATTTT.

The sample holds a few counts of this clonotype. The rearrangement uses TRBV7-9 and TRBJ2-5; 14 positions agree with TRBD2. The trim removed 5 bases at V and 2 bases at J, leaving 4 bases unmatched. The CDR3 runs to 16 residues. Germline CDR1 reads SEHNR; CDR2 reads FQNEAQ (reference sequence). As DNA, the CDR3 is TGTGCCAGCAGCCGGGGACTAGCGGGAGAACAAGAGACCCAGTACTTC. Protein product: CASSRGLAGEQETQYF.

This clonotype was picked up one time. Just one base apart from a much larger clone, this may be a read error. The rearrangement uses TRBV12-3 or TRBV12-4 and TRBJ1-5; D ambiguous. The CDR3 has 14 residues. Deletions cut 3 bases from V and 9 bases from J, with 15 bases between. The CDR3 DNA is TGTGCCAGCAGTTTTTTCGGGGATTCGGTGCCCCAGCATTTT. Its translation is CASSFFGDSVPQHF.

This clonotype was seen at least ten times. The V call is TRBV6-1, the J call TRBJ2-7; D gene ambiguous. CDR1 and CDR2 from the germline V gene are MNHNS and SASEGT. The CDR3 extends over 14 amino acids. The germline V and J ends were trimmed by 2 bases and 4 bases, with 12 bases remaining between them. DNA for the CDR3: TGTGCCAGCAGTGAAATTCGACAAACTTACGAGCAGTACTTC. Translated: CASSEIRQTYEQYF.

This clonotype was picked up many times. The CDR3 loop is CASSPRDKSYEQYF. The CDR3, as DNA: TGTGCCAGCAGTCCACGGGACAAGTCCTACGAGCAGTACTTC. The gene calls are TRBV27 and TRBJ2-7, with a possible D match to TRBD1 (6 bases). Germline V lookup: CDR1 MNHEY, CDR2 SMNVEV (reference sequence). The V end was cut by 5 bases, the J end by 1 base, with 12 bases between. This CDR3 contains 14 residues.

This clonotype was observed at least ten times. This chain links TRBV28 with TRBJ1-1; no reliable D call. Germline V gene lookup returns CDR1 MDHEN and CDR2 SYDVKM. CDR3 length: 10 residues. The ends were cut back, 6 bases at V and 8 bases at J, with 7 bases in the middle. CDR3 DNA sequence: TGTGCCAGCAGAGAGATCGAAGCTTTCTTT. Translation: CASREIEAFF.

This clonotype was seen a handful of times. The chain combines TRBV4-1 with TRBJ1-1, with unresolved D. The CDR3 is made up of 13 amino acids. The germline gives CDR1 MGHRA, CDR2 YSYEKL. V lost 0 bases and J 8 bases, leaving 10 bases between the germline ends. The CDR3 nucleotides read TGCGCCAGCAGCCAAGACATGGGGTCGGAAGCTTTCTTT. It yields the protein CASSQDMGSEAFF.

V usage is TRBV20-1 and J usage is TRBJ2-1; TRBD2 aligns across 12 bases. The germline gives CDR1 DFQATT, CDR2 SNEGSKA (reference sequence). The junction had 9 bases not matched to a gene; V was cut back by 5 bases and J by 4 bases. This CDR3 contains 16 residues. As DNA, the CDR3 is TGCAGTGCTCCCACCACGGGACTAGCGGGTTACAATGAGCAGTTCTTC. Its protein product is CSAPTTGLAGYNEQFF.

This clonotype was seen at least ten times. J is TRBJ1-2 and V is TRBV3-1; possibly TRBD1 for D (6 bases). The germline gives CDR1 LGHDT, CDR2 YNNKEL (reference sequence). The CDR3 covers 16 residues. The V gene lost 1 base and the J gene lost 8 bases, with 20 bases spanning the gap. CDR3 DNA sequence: TGTGCCAGCAGCCAAGCCAATTTGGACAGTCTATACGGCTACACCTTC. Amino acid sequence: CASSQANLDSLYGYTF.

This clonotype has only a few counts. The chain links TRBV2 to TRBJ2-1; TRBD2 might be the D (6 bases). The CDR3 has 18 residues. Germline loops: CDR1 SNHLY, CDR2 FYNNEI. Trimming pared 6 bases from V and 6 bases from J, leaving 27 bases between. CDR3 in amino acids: CASRTPQPDGGDFNEQFF. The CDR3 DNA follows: TGTGCCAGCAGGACCCCTCAACCGGACGGAGGGGATTTCAATGAGCAGTTCTTC.

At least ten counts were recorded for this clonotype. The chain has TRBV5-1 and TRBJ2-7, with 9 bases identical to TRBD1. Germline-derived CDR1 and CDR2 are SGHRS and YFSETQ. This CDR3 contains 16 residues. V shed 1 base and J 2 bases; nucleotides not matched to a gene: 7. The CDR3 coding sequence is TGCGCCAGCAGCTTGACAGGGGGCGCAGGAACCTACGAGCAGTACTTC. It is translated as CASSLTGGAGTYEQYF.